These T cell receptor beta chains were read from a single sample in a study of OX40 agonist ivuxolimab in advanced cancers. Clones were sequenced by immunoSEQ multiplex PCR, and TCRdb holds only the in-frame ones, with some missing. The repertoire holds approximately 40,000 clones, with 80% to 90% as singletons. This sample comprised CD4+ or CD8+ T cells sorted from blood, obtained in a trial of the OX40 agonist ivuxolimab. The receptors stem from an adult with an advanced solid tumor such as melanoma, head and neck, liver or kidney cancer. Each CDR3 is given with its conserved first and last residue.

j_call v_call cdr3_aa
TRBJ2-1 TRBV11-3 CASSSNYPGVAGDSYNEQFF
TRBJ2-7 TRBV19 CASSIDGTGIPYEQYF
TRBJ1-1 TRBV28 CASSPILMNTEAFF
TRBJ2-6 TRBV4-3 CASSQERSGANVLTF
TRBJ2-5 TRBV4-3 CASSQDHSQETQYF
TRBJ1-2 TRBV29-1 CSVFDLTVETGYTF
TRBJ1-1 TRBV12-5 CASGLAGVTEAFF
TRBJ2-3 TRBV15 CATSRDWLVDTQYF
TRBJ1-3 TRBV9 CASSPGNTIYF
TRBJ2-7 TRBV5-4 CASSLAAGPHEQYF
TRBJ2-5 TRBV7-9 CASSSLAGRETQYF
TRBJ2-3 TRBV6-5 CASSPSRGTDTQYF
TRBJ1-2 TRBV11-2 CASSPPGEINYGYTF
TRBJ2-7 TRBV15 CATSSSNEQYF
TRBJ2-7 TRBV5-1 CASSLGASGRYQGSYEQYF
TRBJ2-3 TRBV4-3 CASSQDLVEDTDTQYF
TRBJ1-5 TRBV6-5 CASSYGGAGQPQHF
TRBJ1-5 TRBV4-1 CASSQEGNSNQPQHF
TRBJ1-5 TRBV27 CASIGNNQPQHF